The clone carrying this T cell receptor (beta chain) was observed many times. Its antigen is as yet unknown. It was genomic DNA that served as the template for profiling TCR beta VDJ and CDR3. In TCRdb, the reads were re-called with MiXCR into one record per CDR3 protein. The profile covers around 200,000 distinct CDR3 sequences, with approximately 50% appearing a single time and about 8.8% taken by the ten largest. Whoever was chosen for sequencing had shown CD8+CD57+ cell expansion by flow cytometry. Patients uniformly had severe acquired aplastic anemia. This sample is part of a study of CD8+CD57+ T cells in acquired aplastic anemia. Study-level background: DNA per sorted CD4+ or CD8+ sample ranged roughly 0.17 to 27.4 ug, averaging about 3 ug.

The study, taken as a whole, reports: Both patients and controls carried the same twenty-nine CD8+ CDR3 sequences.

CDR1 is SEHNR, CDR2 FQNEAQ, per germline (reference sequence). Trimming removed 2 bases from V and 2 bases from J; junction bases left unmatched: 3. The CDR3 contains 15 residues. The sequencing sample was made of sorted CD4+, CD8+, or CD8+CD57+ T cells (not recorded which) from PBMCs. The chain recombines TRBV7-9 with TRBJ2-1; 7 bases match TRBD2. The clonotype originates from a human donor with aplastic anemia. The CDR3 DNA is TGTGCCAGCAGCTTAAGCGCGGGAGCCTACAATGAGCAGTTCTTC. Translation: CASSLSAGAYNEQFF.